The entry that follows covers one T cell receptor beta chain sequence. These data are taken from a study of blood T cell repertoires in COVID-19. Turning to the study itself: Both acute and convalescent COVID-19 samples were obtained from the United States, Italy and Spain. T cells, B-cell-depleted T cells, or PBMCs supplied cDNA or gDNA.

V was pared by 2 bases and J by 0 bases, with 4 bases between. Germline V gives CDR1 SGDLS, CDR2 YYNGEE. The length of the CDR3 is 13 residues. Data came from immunoSEQ multiplex PCR; TCRdb stores just in-frame clones and leaves some out. The sample lists 90,000 to 100,000 clones, approximately 84% occurring once. This receptor was taken from a man in his 70s with acute or convalescent COVID-19. The sequenced sample was peripheral blood. The gene calls are TRBV9 and TRBJ2-3; no definite D call. CDR3 amino acids: CASSVTSTDTQYF. The CDR3 region has the DNA TGTGCCAGCAGCGTCACTAGCACAGATACGCAGTATTTT.